This paragraph covers one TCR beta chain sequence. Its antigen is not known. The data were obtained in a study of T cell clonotyping in hematopoietic cell transplantation. Whole-study findings and limits: Pathologically expanded recipient clonotypes increased progressively from day 30 to day 180 as diversity fell.

Repertoires were generated with immunoSEQ multiplex PCR, while TCRdb's copy carries only in-frame clones and drops some. The data show fewer than 50,000 clones, with roughly 94% seen just once and about 0.8% held by the top ten. The germline CDR1 and CDR2 sequences are SGHVS and FQNEAQ. Losses at the gene ends were 7 bases for V and 4 bases for J; bases not matched to a gene: 11. The CDR3 totals 16 residues. The sample was peripheral blood mononuclear cells. The gene calls are TRBV7-8 and TRBJ2-2; TRBD2 matches at 8 bases. The TCR comes from a woman aged 50 to 65 in good health. Some clones in this sample may be carry-over from other donors' samples. CDR3 in amino acids: CASTIRGGFRTGELFF. For the CDR3, the DNA is TGTGCCAGCACTATCCGGGGGGGGTTTCGCACCGGGGAGCTGTTTTTT.